These 2 T cell receptor beta chains were all obtained from the same sample, sequenced in a study of cytomegalovirus exposure and HLA in healthy donors. The PCR was carried out with 60 Vbeta primers and 13 Jbeta primers. Data came from immunoSEQ multiplex PCR; TCRdb stores just in-frame clones and leaves some out. The sample has 170,000 or so clones; roughly four fifths are singletons. Sequenced material: PBMCs. These receptors all stem from a girl between 10 and 17 years old in good health and CMV-seropositive.

The chain joins TRBV4-1 to TRBJ1-1; tentative D call: TRBD1 (6 bases). The CDR3 spans 13 residues. Trimming took off 1 base at V and 11 bases at J, with 14 bases between the two ends. Germline V gene lookup returns CDR1 MGHRA and CDR2 YSYEKL. CDR3 sequence: CASSQGAGAHAFF. The CDR3 region has the DNA TGCGCCAGCAGCCAAGGGGCAGGGGCGCACGCTTTCTTT.

The rearrangement uses TRBV12-5 and TRBJ2-7; 7 bases are a match to TRBD2. The CDR3 consists of 17 residues. The ends lost 2 bases at V and 2 bases at J; junction bases unmatched: 12. From germline, CDR1 is LGHNT and CDR2 FRNRAP. In nucleotides, the CDR3 is TGTGCTAGTGGTTTGAGGAAGGGAGGGGAAAAACCCTACGAGCAGTACTTC. Amino acid sequence: CASGLRKGGEKPYEQYF.